This T cell receptor beta chain was sequenced in a study of blood T cells in healthy people across ages. Primed by a sample-barcoded 5' primer and a J-beta primer mix, a second PCR proceeded for about 7 to 11 cycles. TCRdb re-called the 5' RACE reads with MiXCR, one entry per CDR3 protein. The sample has 550,000 to 800,000 distinct CDR3 sequences, roughly 32% seen once; the top ten hold approximately 15%. CDR1 is MNHNS, CDR2 SASEGT, per germline. The ends were cut back, 6 bases at V and 4 bases at J, with 16 bases in the middle. The CDR3 has 15 amino acids. The source material was blood. The chain employs TRBV6-1 and TRBJ1-5, with D possibly TRBD1 on 6 matching bases. The sequence was obtained from a woman of 80 years or more in good health. CDR3 nucleotide sequence: TGTGCCAGCAGGACTCAGGGGTGGAGGAATCAGCCCCAGCATTTT. Its protein product is CASRTQGWRNQPQHF.